Listed below are T cell receptor beta chains from one sample, sequenced in a study of blood T cell repertoires in COVID-19. Sequencing was performed with immunoSEQ multiplex PCR; in TCRdb, only in-frame clones are kept and a portion is missing. Altogether 350,000 to 450,000 clones are present, just over 90% being singletons, with the ten largest covering just over 0.85%. The source material was PBMCs or T cells enriched from blood (not recorded which). Every receptor here comes from a woman aged 40 to 55 who had been exposed to COVID-19. CDR3s include the opening cysteine and the closing phenylalanine or tryptophan. Fields, in order: J gene, V gene, D gene, clone size, CDR3 DNA, CDR3 protein. A D gene is named only where the DNA matches it firmly. Rows may omit the clone size; those that give it use once, few, many or a size class.

j_call: TRBJ1-1
v_call: TRBV19
d_call: NA
clone_size: NA
cdr3_nt: TGTGCCAGTAGTATCCGCGGGGGGGAGACCACTGAAGCTTTCTTT
cdr3_aa: CASSIRGGETTEAFF

j_call: TRBJ1-2
v_call: TRBV3-1/TRBV3-2
d_call: NA
clone_size: NA
cdr3_nt: TGTGCCAGCAGCCAAGCGGGAAGGACCGCGGATGGCTACACCTTC
cdr3_aa: CASSQAGRTADGYTF

j_call: TRBJ2-7
v_call: TRBV6-2/TRBV6-3
d_call: TRBD1
clone_size: NA
cdr3_nt: TGTGCCAGCAGTTACTCGGGACAGGGGTCCTACGAGCAGTACTTC
cdr3_aa: CASSYSGQGSYEQYF

j_call: TRBJ2-3
v_call: TRBV11-3
d_call: NA
clone_size: NA
cdr3_nt: TGTGCCAGCAGCTTGAGACTAGGGTCTCGACAGCCGGGCACAGATACGCAGTATTTT
cdr3_aa: CASSLRLGSRQPGTDTQYF

j_call: TRBJ2-5
v_call: TRBV2
d_call: TRBD1
clone_size: once
cdr3_nt: TGTGCCAGCAGGCTGACAGGGGCTGGGGAGACCCAGTACTTC
cdr3_aa: CASRLTGAGETQYF

j_call: TRBJ1-1
v_call: TRBV24-1
d_call: NA
clone_size: NA
cdr3_nt: TGTGCCACCAGTGATCGAGCACAGGGAGAAGCTTTCTTT
cdr3_aa: CATSDRAQGEAFF

j_call: TRBJ1-3
v_call: TRBV18
d_call: NA
clone_size: NA
cdr3_nt: TGTGCCAGCTCTCTTACGGGGGGCGTTGGAAACACCATATATTTT
cdr3_aa: CASSLTGGVGNTIYF

j_call: TRBJ1-3
v_call: TRBV4-3
d_call: TRBD1
clone_size: NA
cdr3_nt: TGCGCCAGCAGCCAAGGACAGGGAGGTGGAAACACCATATATTTT
cdr3_aa: CASSQGQGGGNTIYF

j_call: TRBJ1-5
v_call: TRBV10-3
d_call: NA
clone_size: NA
cdr3_nt: TGTGCCATCAGTGAGCGGTCCAATCAGCCCCAGCATTTT
cdr3_aa: CAISERSNQPQHF

j_call: TRBJ1-6
v_call: TRBV5-1
d_call: NA
clone_size: NA
cdr3_nt: TGCGCCAGCAGCTTGTCGGCCAGGGAGGATTCACCCCTCCACTTT
cdr3_aa: CASSLSAREDSPLHF

j_call: TRBJ1-5
v_call: TRBV18
d_call: NA
clone_size: NA
cdr3_nt: TGTGCCAGCTCACCACTGGGGACTACGGATCAGCCCCAGCATTTT
cdr3_aa: CASSPLGTTDQPQHF

j_call: TRBJ1-1
v_call: TRBV10-3
d_call: NA
clone_size: NA
cdr3_nt: TGTGCCATCATGAGGGATGCGGGCGTGAACACTGAAGCTTTCTTT
cdr3_aa: CAIMRDAGVNTEAFF

j_call: TRBJ2-2
v_call: TRBV5-6
d_call: TRBD2
clone_size: once
cdr3_nt: TGTGCCAGCAGCTGGACCGGGACTAGCGGGAGGATCAGGGGGGAGCTGTTTTTT
cdr3_aa: CASSWTGTSGRIRGELFF

j_call: TRBJ2-2
v_call: TRBV7-9
d_call: NA
clone_size: NA
cdr3_nt: TGTGCCAGCAGCTTGGACAGGAACACCGGGGAGCTGTTTTTT
cdr3_aa: CASSLDRNTGELFF

j_call: TRBJ1-4
v_call: TRBV12-3/TRBV12-4
d_call: NA
clone_size: NA
cdr3_nt: TGTGCCAGCAGTCGTGCAACTAATGAAAAACTGTTTTTT
cdr3_aa: CASSRATNEKLFF

j_call: TRBJ2-1
v_call: TRBV18
d_call: TRBD1
clone_size: once
cdr3_nt: TGTGCCAGCTCTGGACGGACAGGGGAAGCCTACAATGAGCAGTTCTTC
cdr3_aa: CASSGRTGEAYNEQFF

j_call: TRBJ1-2
v_call: TRBV10-3
d_call: NA
clone_size: NA
cdr3_nt: TGTGCCATCAGCCCCGGGCCGACGGGATCCTATGGCTACACCTTC
cdr3_aa: CAISPGPTGSYGYTF

j_call: TRBJ1-1
v_call: TRBV18
d_call: NA
clone_size: NA
cdr3_nt: TGTGCCAGCTCACCGGGGGGGGAATTGAACACTGAAGCTTTCTTT
cdr3_aa: CASSPGGELNTEAFF

j_call: TRBJ1-5
v_call: TRBV2
d_call: NA
clone_size: NA
cdr3_nt: TGTGCCAGCAGAGCTGGTGAGGTTTATAGCAATCAGCCCCAGCATTTT
cdr3_aa: CASRAGEVYSNQPQHF

j_call: TRBJ1-6
v_call: TRBV7-8
d_call: TRBD1
clone_size: once
cdr3_nt: TGTGCCAGCAGCTTACGGGACAGCCATAATTCACCCCTCCACTTT
cdr3_aa: CASSLRDSHNSPLHF

j_call: TRBJ2-6
v_call: TRBV11-2
d_call: TRBD1
clone_size: NA
cdr3_nt: TGTGCCAGCAGCCCCGGACAGGGATCTCCTGGGGCCAACGTCCTGACTTTC
cdr3_aa: CASSPGQGSPGANVLTF